These T cell receptor beta chains were read from a single sample in a study of low-dose radiotherapy and immunotherapy resistance in tumors. Using its own MiXCR run on the reads, TCRdb lists one record per CDR3 protein. Of some 71,000 distinct CDR3 sequences listed, less than 40% are singletons. The sequenced sample was PBMCs, obtained before treatment. These TCRs come from a female donor with ovarian cancer. Both conserved end residues are part of each CDR3. D genes are given only for firm matches. Clone size appears in some rows only: once, few, many, or a class for an expanded clone.

NA,many,TRBV6-2/TRBV6-3,TRBJ1-5,CASSYSGLLNQPQHF,TGTGCCAGCAGTTATAGCGGACTGTTGAATCAGCCCCAGCATTTT
TRBD1,many,TRBV11-2,TRBJ2-1,CASSYTYRGRNEQFF,TGTGCCAGCAGCTATACCTACAGGGGACGCAATGAGCAGTTCTTC
NA,many,TRBV11-2,TRBJ1-6,CASSLLRSSYNSPLHF,TGTGCCAGCAGCTTATTAAGGAGCTCCTATAATTCACCCCTCCACTTT
NA,NA,TRBV4-3,TRBJ2-7,CASSPGVLGYEQYF,TGCGCCAGCAGCCCTGGGGTTCTTGGTTACGAGCAGTACTTC
NA,NA,TRBV9,TRBJ2-3,CASSVFPTSSADTQYF,TGTGCCAGCAGCGTATTCCCTACTAGCTCAGCAGATACGCAGTATTTT
NA,NA,TRBV5-1,TRBJ2-1,CAFNGDSRYREQFF,TGCGCCTTCAACGGGGACTCGAGGTACCGTGAGCAGTTCTTC
TRBD2,NA,TRBV4-1,TRBJ2-1,CASRPPGLAGVRYNEQFF,TGCGCCAGCAGGCCCCCGGGACTAGCGGGAGTGCGTTACAATGAGCAGTTCTTC
TRBD2,many,TRBV30,TRBJ2-3,CAWSASGSTDTQYF,TGTGCCTGGAGTGCTAGCGGCAGCACAGATACGCAGTATTTT
NA,many,TRBV2,TRBJ2-3,CASSEEGGKNTDTQYF,TGTGCCAGCAGTGAAGAGGGCGGGAAGAACACAGATACGCAGTATTTT
NA,many,TRBV5-5,TRBJ2-2,CASSLEGRLPGTGELFF,TGTGCCAGCAGCTTGGAGGGTAGGCTCCCGGGCACCGGGGAGCTGTTTTTT
NA,many,TRBV10-3,TRBJ1-1,CAISESQGITEAFF,TGTGCCATCAGTGAATCACAGGGAATTACTGAAGCTTTCTTT
TRBD2,many,TRBV6-2/TRBV6-3,TRBJ2-1,CASSSRTSGSYRVDNEQFF,TGTGCCAGCAGTTCTAGGACTAGCGGGAGTTATCGGGTAGACAATGAGCAGTTCTTC
NA,many,TRBV12-3/TRBV12-4,TRBJ1-6,CASSPDSRDSPLHF,TGTGCCAGCAGTCCAGACAGCCGGGATTCACCCCTCCACTTT
NA,NA,TRBV4-1,TRBJ2-7,CASSQPGRSYEQYF,TGCGCCAGCAGCCAGCCGGGACGGTCCTACGAGCAGTACTTC
NA,many,TRBV28,TRBJ1-4,CASIQGPITLEKLFF,TGTGCCAGCATTCAGGGTCCGATAACCCTAGAAAAACTGTTTTTT
TRBD2,many,TRBV4-2,TRBJ2-1,CASSQDGTSDNEQFF,TGTGCCAGCAGCCAGGACGGGACTAGCGACAATGAGCAGTTCTTC
TRBD2,many,TRBV27,TRBJ2-3,CASSREGAGGIIASTDTQYF,TGTGCCAGCAGTCGCGAGGGAGCGGGGGGTATCATCGCTAGCACAGATACGCAGTATTTT